This T cell receptor (beta chain) emerged from a study of T cells after yellow fever vaccination. Each CDR3 protein gets one entry after TCRdb re-called the 5' RACE reads with MiXCR. The table includes approximately 350,000 distinct CDR3 sequences, around 10% detected once. About this clonotype itself: Its cognate antigen is unknown.

Study results and caveats: By day 5 rather than day 15, the secondary response had peaked, though it was weaker.

With 5 bases removed from V and 7 bases from J, the gap between germline ends came to 12 bases. The CDR3 sequence is 14 residues long. Germline V CDR1 and CDR2: SEHNR, FQNEAQ (reference sequence). The sequence came from a man aged 18-30 years who received the YFV17D yellow fever vaccine. This chain connects TRBV7-9 to TRBJ1-6; D remains ambiguous. Specimen: PBMCs, collected on the day of the first yellow fever vaccination. CDR3 residues: CASSLTDGNSPLHF. The CDR3 DNA reads as TGTGCCAGCAGCCTCACGGACGGGAATTCACCCCTCCACTTT.